The clone carrying this TCR beta chain was detected ten times or more. Its antigen is not known. Amplifying from RNA transcripts, the study obtained TCR beta CDR3 regions. HTBI primers served in a first-round RT-PCR, which a second-round multiplex PCR followed. TCRdb re-analysed the multiplex PCR reads in MiXCR, keeping a single row per CDR3 protein. The table includes about 620,000 distinct CDR3 sequences, 20% to 25% detected once. These data come from a study of Graves' ophthalmopathy and Graves' hyperthyroidism. The wider study: The authors collected peripheral blood at initial diagnosis, before any treatment. Study-level results: Separation of ophthalmopathy from stable hyperthyroidism was achieved by a 13-signature model, at 85% to 90% sensitivity and approximately 84% specificity. Most expanded clonotypes in thyroid above 0.001 frequency also showed up in blood.

Germline-derived CDR1 and CDR2 are MNHEY and SMNVEV (reference sequence). Unmatched junction bases numbered 4, after V lost 0 bases and J lost 7 bases. The CDR3 consists of 16 residues. The chain combines TRBV27 with TRBJ2-5, with 14 nucleotides matching TRBD2. The sequence came from a woman aged 18-29 years with stable Graves' hyperthyroidism. Some clones in this sample may be carry-over from other donors' samples. Sequencing input: peripheral blood. CDR3 DNA: TGTGCCAGCAGTTTATCGGGGACTAGCGGGAGATTGACCCAGTACTTC. This sequence encodes CASSLSGTSGRLTQYF.